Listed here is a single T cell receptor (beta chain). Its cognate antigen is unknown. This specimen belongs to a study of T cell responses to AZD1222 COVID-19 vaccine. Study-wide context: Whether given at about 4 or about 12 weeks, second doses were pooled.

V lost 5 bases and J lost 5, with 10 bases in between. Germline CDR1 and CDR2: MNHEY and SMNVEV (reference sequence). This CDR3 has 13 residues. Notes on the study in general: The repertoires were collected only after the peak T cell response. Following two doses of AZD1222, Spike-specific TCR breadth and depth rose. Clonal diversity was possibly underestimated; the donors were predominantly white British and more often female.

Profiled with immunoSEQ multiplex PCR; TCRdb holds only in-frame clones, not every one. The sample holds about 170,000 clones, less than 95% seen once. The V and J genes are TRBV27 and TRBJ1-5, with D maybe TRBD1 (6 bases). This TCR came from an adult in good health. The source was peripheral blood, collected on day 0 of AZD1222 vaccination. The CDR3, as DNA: TGTGCCAGCAGTCCCGACAGGTATCAGCCCCAGCATTTT. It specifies CASSPDRYQPQHF.